One sample yielded the 22 T cell receptor beta chains listed below, sequenced in a study of T cells in Graves' hyperthyroidism and ophthalmopathy. Amplified TCR beta CDR3 regions came from RNA transcripts. HTBI primers were the set used in a first-round RT-PCR of the TCR CDR3. TCRdb reprocessed the multiplex PCR reads via MiXCR and lists one record per CDR3 protein. The data show a few hundred thousand distinct CDR3 sequences, around 25% seen once. Material for sequencing was blood. The receptors originated from a man aged 50 to 59 with Graves' hyperthyroidism.

This clonotype was seen at least ten times. V is TRBV28 and J is TRBJ2-5; tentatively, D is TRBD1 or TRBD2 (5 bases each). Germline values: CDR1 MDHEN, CDR2 SYDVKM. The CDR3 is 14 residues long. V lost 2 bases and J 4 bases, leaving 11 bases between the germline ends. The CDR3 here is CASSLGQRGETQYF. The CDR3 DNA reads TGTGCCAGCAGTTTAGGGCAGAGGGGAGAGACCCAGTACTTC.

This clonotype was picked up a small number of times. This chain connects TRBV5-1 to TRBJ1-3, with 7 bases aligning to TRBD1. The germline CDR1 and CDR2 sequences are SGHRS and YFSETQ. The CDR3 is 18 amino acids. J was trimmed by 2 bases and V by 0 bases; bases with no gene match: 11. DNA for the CDR3: TGCGCCAGCAGCTTGGCCGGGGTGGACAGGACAACTGGAAACACCATATATTTT. Amino acids: CASSLAGVDRTTGNTIYF.

This clonotype was observed a handful of times. The CDR3 here is CASSPGRAGFLEQYF. CDR3 DNA sequence: TGTGCCAGCAGCCCCGGGCGGGCGGGATTTTTGGAGCAGTACTTC. V and J are TRBV6-1 and TRBJ2-7, with TRBD2 as a possible D gene (6 bases). Trimming removed 6 bases from V and 7 bases from J, with 22 bases in between. CDR1 is MNHNS, CDR2 SASEGT, per germline. The CDR3 has 15 amino acids.

A word on this clonotype: This clone may be a read error of a much larger clone one base away. The chain recombines TRBV11-2 with TRBJ2-1; 10 bases map to TRBD2. CDR1 is SGHAT and CDR2 is FQNNGV in the germline V gene. CDR3 length: 13 amino acids. The CDR3: CASTTGLAEEQLF. The CDR3 DNA sequence: TGTGCCAGCACCACCGGACTAGCGGAAGAGCAGCTCTTC. The complete variable domain, with remaining parts taken from reference TRBV11-2 and TRBJ2-1, reads EAGVAQSPRYKIIEKRQSVAFWCNPISGHATLYWYQQILGQGPKLLIQFQNNGVVDDSQLPKDRFSAERLKGVDSTLKIQPAKLEDSAVYLCASTTGLAEEQLFGPGTRLTVL.

This clonotype occurred a few times. CDR3 DNA: TGTGCCAGCAGTGAACTGATCGGAAACACCATATATTTT. This codes for CASSELIGNTIYF. The chain has TRBV6-1 and TRBJ1-3; no clear D gene. The germline gives CDR1 MNHNS, CDR2 SASEGT. The CDR3 runs 13 residues. V lost 2 bases and J lost 4, with 6 bases in between.

This clonotype showed up just a few times. This chain connects TRBV27 to TRBJ2-5, with D tentatively TRBD1 or TRBD2 (5 bases each). Trimming took 5 bases from V and 1 from J, leaving 20 bases between them. Germline V CDR1 and CDR2: MNHEY, SMNVEV (reference sequence). The CDR3 totals 17 residues. CDR3 protein: CASSPIGLSGTQETQYF. The CDR3 DNA follows: TGTGCCAGCAGTCCTATTGGGCTTTCCGGGACCCAAGAGACCCAGTACTTC.

This rearrangement joins TRBV6-2 or TRBV6-3 to TRBJ2-7; 10 bases are a match to TRBD2. After removal of 0 bases from V and 6 bases from J, the junction contained 2 bases not matched to a gene. From germline, CDR1 is MNHEY and CDR2 SVGEGT. There are 14 residues in the CDR3. The CDR3 DNA is TGTGCCAGCAGTTACTCTCTAGCGGGAGCCGAGCAGTACTTC. Translated: CASSYSLAGAEQYF.

This sequence joins TRBV19 and TRBJ1-2; no reliable D call. The CDR3 sequence is 11 residues long. Germline V lookup: CDR1 LNHDA, CDR2 SQIVND (reference sequence). Trimming cost V 3 bases and J 8 bases, with 7 bases left between them. CDR3 DNA: TGTGCCAGTAGTATGGCAGAAGGCTACACCTTC. As protein: CASSMAEGYTF.

This clonotype was counted ten times or more. The V and J genes are TRBV27 and TRBJ1-5; tentative D call: TRBD1 (6 bases). The CDR3 has 14 amino acids. V was trimmed by 4 bases and J by 3 bases, leaving 10 bases between them. Germline lookup yields CDR1 MNHEY and CDR2 SMNVEV (reference sequence). For the CDR3, the DNA is TGTGCCAGCAGTTCAGGGGAGAACAATCAGCCCCAGCATTTT. Protein product: CASSSGENNQPQHF.

The chain couples TRBV12-3 or TRBV12-4 to TRBJ1-3; D possibly corresponds to TRBD1 (6 bases). The V and J ends lost 4 bases and 0 bases respectively, with 13 bases between them. This CDR3 has 16 residues. The CDR3 region has the DNA TGTGCCAGCAGTTGGGACACTAGGAGCTCTGGAAACACCATATATTTT. This encodes CASSWDTRSSGNTIYF.

This clonotype was recorded at least ten times. The chain carries TRBV7-9 and TRBJ2-7; 11 bases fit TRBD1. The J segment lost 5 bases and the V segment lost 7 bases, leaving 7 bases of the junction unmatched. This CDR3 is built from 14 residues. Germline lookup yields CDR1 SEHNR and CDR2 FQNEAQ (reference sequence). CDR3 bases: TGTGCCAGCAACTCGGGACAGGGGGTCGACGAGCAGTACTTC. Translation gives CASNSGQGVDEQYF. The full variable domain, completed using reference TRBV7-9 and TRBJ2-7, is DTGVSQNPRHKITKRGQNVTFRCDPISEHNRLYWYRQTLGQGPEFLTYFQNEAQLEKSRLLSDRFSAERPKGSFSTLEIQRTEQGDSAMYLCASNSGQGVDEQYFGPGTRLTVT.

The chain links TRBV13 to TRBJ1-3; 7 bases align to TRBD1. Looked up from germline, CDR1 is PRHDT and CDR2 is FYEKMQ (reference sequence). CDR3 size: 14 residues. V lost 3 bases to trimming and J lost 5 bases; unmatched junction nucleotides: 4. The CDR3 bases are TGTGCCAGCAGCTTTGGGACAGACAGAAACACCATATATTTT. As protein: CASSFGTDRNTIYF. The whole variable domain, remainder taken from reference TRBV13 and TRBJ1-3, is AAGVIQSPRHLIKEKRETATLKCYPIPRHDTVYWYQQGPGQDPQFLISFYEKMQSDKGSIPDRFSAQQFSDYHSELNMSSLELGDSALYFCASSFGTDRNTIYFGEGSWLTVV.

This clonotype was observed once. This CDR3 is missing its conserved last phenylalanine or tryptophan, likely due to a read error. The rearrangement uses TRBV28 and TRBJ2-5, with 12 positions matching TRBD1. V gave up 5 bases and J gave up 5 bases; unmatched junction bases: 9. CDR3 length: 16 amino acids. Germline assignment: CDR1 MDHEN and CDR2 SYDVKM. The CDR3: CASSGNPGQGAETQYV. The CDR3 region has the DNA TGTGCCAGCAGTGGGAATCCGGGACAGGGGGCGGAGACCCAGTACGTC.

This clonotype was observed many times. The J gene is TRBJ2-7, the V gene TRBV7-2; possibly TRBD2 for D (6 bases). Between the trimmed V and J ends, which lost 1 base and 5 bases, there was a span of 21 bases. Germline CDR1 is SGHTA and CDR2 is FQGNSA. The CDR3 is 17 amino acids. CDR3 residues: CASSLERRRAGGNEQYF. DNA for the CDR3: TGTGCCAGCAGCTTAGAGCGTCGGAGGGCCGGGGGAAACGAGCAGTACTTC.

This clonotype has only a few counts. The rearrangement joins TRBV20-1 to TRBJ1-2, with D possibly being TRBD1 (5 bases). Per the germline V gene, CDR1 is DFQATT and CDR2 is SNEGSKA (reference sequence). Trimming stripped 4 bases from V and 4 bases from J, with 13 bases between. CDR3 length: 13 amino acids. CDR3 nucleotide sequence: TGCAGTGCTACGGCAGGGCGTATCTATGGCTACACCTTC. Translation gives CSATAGRIYGYTF.

The chain couples TRBV24-1 to TRBJ1-5; TRBD1 agrees at 7 bases. In germline, CDR1 is KGHDR, CDR2 SFDVKD. Germline trimming cut 4 bases from V and 3 bases from J; bases unmatched to any gene: 5. CDR3 length: 15 residues. The CDR3 nucleotides are TGTGCCACCAGTGACACCGGGACAGCCAATCAGCCCCAGCATTTT. It yields the protein CATSDTGTANQPQHF.

This clonotype was seen at least ten times. The chain is built from TRBV5-1 and TRBJ2-7; D is undetermined. The ends were cut back, 1 base at V and 6 bases at J, with 14 bases in the middle. This CDR3 has 14 amino acids. Looked up from germline, CDR1 is SGHRS and CDR2 is YFSETQ. Here the CDR3 reads CASSLTATIREQYF. The CDR3 coding sequence is TGCGCCAGCAGCTTGACTGCTACGATACGCGAGCAGTACTTC.

This clonotype has more than one count but fewer than ten. The chain couples TRBV3-1 to TRBJ2-7; 11 nucleotides line up with TRBD2. With 0 bases clipped from V and 6 bases from J, the junction kept 4 bases outside the gene matches. Germline V gene data show CDR1 as LGHDT and CDR2 as YNNKEL (reference sequence). The CDR3 loop spans 15 amino acids. The CDR3 DNA sequence: TGTGCCAGCAGCCAAGAGGCTAGCGGGAGGAGCGAGCAGTACTTC. Its protein product is CASSQEASGRSEQYF.

This sequence joins TRBV29-1 and TRBJ1-1, with D possibly matching TRBD1 (6 bases). The CDR3 runs 15 residues. Germline lookup yields CDR1 SQVTM and CDR2 ANQGSEA. Between the trimmed V and J ends, which lost 7 bases and 1 base, there was a span of 19 bases. The CDR3 DNA reads TGCAGCGCCAAATCCGCAGGGGCCCCGAACACTGAAGCTTTCTTT. Its protein product is CSAKSAGAPNTEAFF.

This clonotype appeared a few times. J is TRBJ2-7 and V is TRBV6-1; D is possibly TRBD2 (6 bases). The CDR3 totals 15 residues. Trimming took 7 bases from V and 1 from J, leaving 17 bases between them. CDR1 and CDR2 (germline): MNHNS, SASEGT. CDR3 sequence: CASTKGTSRSYEQYF. In DNA form, the CDR3 reads TGTGCCAGCACCAAGGGAACTAGCAGATCCTACGAGCAGTACTTC.

The chain links TRBV10-3 to TRBJ2-3; the match to TRBD2 covers 9 bases. The germline CDR1 and CDR2 sequences are ENHRY and SYGVKD. The CDR3 sequence is 15 residues long. V shed 7 bases and J 2 bases; nucleotides not matched to a gene: 7. The CDR3 loop is CAIKASGDPTDTQYF. CDR3 sequence (DNA): TGTGCCATCAAGGCTAGCGGGGACCCCACAGATACGCAGTATTTT.

This clonotype was observed a handful of times. The chain carries TRBV18 and TRBJ2-2; possible D gene TRBD1, 5 bases. Germline V gives CDR1 KGHSH, CDR2 LQKENI. The CDR3 spans 16 residues. V lost 2 bases and J lost 3, with 13 bases in between. Written as DNA, the CDR3 is TGTGCCAGCTCACCAGGTGCAGGGCAGTACACCGGGGAGCTGTTTTTT. Protein sequence: CASSPGAGQYTGELFF.